A single sample is the source of the 27 T cell receptor beta chains below, sequenced in a study of T cell responses to AZD1222 COVID-19 vaccine. Some clones are missing from TCRdb's copy, which holds only in-frame ones; the method was immunoSEQ multiplex PCR. The sample includes around 120,000 clones, just over 85% of them seen just once. This specimen was peripheral blood, taken on day 0 of AZD1222 vaccination. All receptors derive from an adult in good health.

This chain connects TRBV19 to TRBJ1-3; D not certain. Germline-derived CDR1 and CDR2 are LNHDA and SQIVND (reference sequence). The CDR3 consists of 13 residues. The V and J ends lost 6 bases and 2 bases respectively, with 8 bases between them. CDR3 loop: CASSGRTGNTIYF. The CDR3 nucleotides read TGTGCCAGTAGCGGCAGAACTGGAAACACCATATATTTT.

The V gene is TRBV7-3, the J gene TRBJ2-1, with D possibly TRBD2 on 6 matching bases. The V gene lost 3 bases and the J gene lost 7 bases, with 13 bases spanning the gap. There are 14 residues in the CDR3. Germline V lookup: CDR1 SGHTA, CDR2 FQGTGA. The chain's CDR3 is CASSFTGVKNEQFF. The CDR3 region has the DNA TGTGCCAGCAGCTTTACGGGAGTTAAAAATGAGCAGTTCTTC.

The chain has TRBV10-3 and TRBJ2-3; a possible D gene is TRBD1 (6 bases). CDR1 ENHRY and CDR2 SYGVKD come from the germline V gene. The V end was cut by 6 bases, the J end by 6 bases, with 7 bases between. The CDR3 spans 11 residues. CDR3 loop: CAISQGDTQYF. CDR3 coding DNA: TGTGCCATCAGCCAGGGGGATACGCAGTATTTT.

The genes are TRBV4-1 and TRBJ1-5, with D unclear. Germline-derived CDR1 and CDR2 are MGHRA and YSYEKL. V was pared by 5 bases and J by 7 bases, with 12 bases between. This CDR3 is 13 amino acids long. CDR3 DNA sequence: TGCGCCAGCAGCATGAGGGATTACCAGCCCCAGCATTTT. Translating it yields CASSMRDYQPQHF.

The CDR3 here is CASSPPGSSGNTIYF. The CDR3, as DNA: TGTGCCAGCTCACCCCCAGGGAGCTCTGGAAACACCATATATTTT. V usage is TRBV18 and J usage is TRBJ1-3, with TRBD1 as a possible D gene (5 bases). Germline V gene sequence: CDR1 KGHSH, CDR2 LQKENI. There are 15 residues in the CDR3. V was trimmed by 3 bases and J by 0 bases, leaving 9 bases between them.

The chain employs TRBV7-9 and TRBJ2-1; TRBD1 aligns across 7 bases. Germline assignment: CDR1 SEHNR and CDR2 FQNEAQ (reference sequence). The V segment lost 2 bases and the J segment 9 bases; nucleotides outside the gene matches: 10. The CDR3 extends over 15 amino acids. The CDR3 sequence is CASSLRGTESGEQFF. CDR3 nucleotides: TGTGCCAGCAGCTTAAGGGGGACAGAAAGCGGTGAGCAGTTCTTC.

The chain links TRBV7-3 to TRBJ1-1; 8 bases map to TRBD1. Per the germline V gene, CDR1 is SGHTA and CDR2 is FQGTGA. The J segment lost 0 bases and the V segment lost 5 bases, leaving 8 bases of the junction unmatched. The CDR3 spans 16 residues. The CDR3 spells CASSLGTGQMNTEAFF. CDR3 bases: TGTGCCAGCAGCCTTGGGACAGGCCAAATGAACACTGAAGCTTTCTTT.

The rearrangement joins TRBV5-1 to TRBJ1-5; D is uncertain. There are 13 residues in the CDR3. The V end lost 1 base, the J end lost 5 bases, and 7 bases lay between the germline ends. Germline values: CDR1 SGHRS, CDR2 YFSETQ. CDR3 sequence reads: CASSLNGDQPQHF. For the CDR3, the DNA is TGCGCCAGCAGCTTGAACGGGGATCAGCCCCAGCATTTT.

The chain combines TRBV6-2 or TRBV6-3 with TRBJ1-2, with D uncertain. The V gene's germline CDR1 is MNHEY and CDR2 SVGEGT. The CDR3 has 14 amino acids. V lost 4 bases to trimming and J lost 0 bases, with 9 bases between them. The CDR3 bases are TGTGCCAGCAGTTCCGACCGTTCTAACTATGGCTACACCTTC. It codes for CASSSDRSNYGYTF.

The DNA for the CDR3 is TGTGCCAGCAGCGCTAATGGGGGTAACACTGAAGCTTTCTTT. Encoded protein: CASSANGGNTEAFF. The rearrangement joins TRBV7-2 to TRBJ1-1, with D possibly matching TRBD1 (5 bases). CDR1 SGHTA and CDR2 FQGNSA come from the germline V gene. The length of the CDR3 is 14 residues. V was pared by 5 bases and J by 2 bases, with 12 bases between.

This chain connects TRBV7-2 to TRBJ2-7; D might be TRBD2 (7 bases). CDR1 SGHTA and CDR2 FQGNSA come from the germline V gene. CDR3 length: 15 amino acids. V lost 2 bases and J lost 0, with 11 bases in between. DNA of the CDR3: TGTGCCAGCAGCTTAATGCGGGGGCCCTCCTACGAGCAGTACTTC. This codes for CASSLMRGPSYEQYF.

This clone was seen a handful of times. The sample holds other DNA sequences that translate to the same CDR3. The rearrangement links TRBV18 to TRBJ1-1; D ambiguous. Germline-derived CDR1 and CDR2 are KGHSH and LQKENI. V lost 3 bases and J lost 3, with 8 bases in between. The CDR3 is 13 amino acids. The CDR3 DNA is TGTGCCAGCTCACCGAGCGGTGACACTGAAGCTTTCTTT. Translated, it gives CASSPSGDTEAFF.

V and J are TRBV7-3 and TRBJ1-1, with D maybe TRBD1 (5 bases). The germline CDR1 and CDR2 sequences are SGHTA and FQGTGA. This CDR3 comprises 13 residues. The V and J ends lost 4 bases and 3 bases respectively, with 9 bases between them. Here the CDR3 reads CASSYWGDTEAFF. The CDR3 bases are TGTGCCAGCAGCTATTGGGGGGACACTGAAGCTTTCTTT.

This rearrangement joins TRBV10-2 to TRBJ1-4; 11 bases agree with TRBD1. The germline V gene encodes CDR1 WSHSY and CDR2 SAAADI. V shed 6 bases, J shed 7 bases, and the junction held 7 bases outside the gene matches. This CDR3 has 15 residues. The CDR3 bases are TGCGCCAGCAGGGACCGGACAGGGGGCGTTGAAAAACTGTTTTTT. Protein sequence: CASRDRTGGVEKLFF.

The genes are TRBV7-8 and TRBJ1-5, with D hard to call. CDR1 is SGHVS, CDR2 FQNEAQ, per germline. CDR3 length equals 14 residues. V dropped 5 bases and J dropped 3 bases, with 11 bases sitting between them. CDR3 sequence: CASSADGYNQPQHF. The CDR3 DNA is TGTGCCAGCAGCGCGGACGGCTACAATCAGCCCCAGCATTTT.

This chain links TRBV29-1 with TRBJ1-1, with D possibly matching TRBD1 (6 bases). This CDR3 comprises 13 residues. The V and J ends lost 4 bases and 6 bases respectively, with 15 bases between them. Germline-derived CDR1 and CDR2 are SQVTM and ANQGSEA. For the CDR3, the DNA is TGCAGCGTTGGAAGAGGGGGGAAGGCTGAAGCTTTCTTT. Translating it yields CSVGRGGKAEAFF.

This rearrangement joins TRBV4-3 to TRBJ1-2; D is unclear. The germline V gene has CDR1 LGHNA and CDR2 YSLEER. There are 14 residues in the CDR3. V lost 0 bases, J lost 4 bases, and 9 bases lay in between. The CDR3 coding sequence is TGCGCCAGCAGCCAAGACTTCAATTCCTATGGCTACACCTTC. Translating gives CASSQDFNSYGYTF.

V gene TRBV29-1 combines with J gene TRBJ1-3; no clear D. Germline V gene data show CDR1 as SQVTM and CDR2 as ANQGSEA. Trimming shortened V by 2 bases and J by 4 bases, and 9 bases separated the two germline ends. The CDR3 is 13 residues long. CDR3 protein: CSVETGSGNTIYF. As DNA, the CDR3 is TGCAGCGTTGAAACCGGATCAGGAAACACCATATATTTT.

The V call is TRBV27, the J call TRBJ2-1; D is possibly TRBD2 (7 bases). CDR1 MNHEY and CDR2 SMNVEV come from the germline V gene (reference sequence). This CDR3 region has 15 residues. Trimming pared 10 bases from V and 4 bases from J, leaving 20 bases between. CDR3 loop: CATRRGALNYNEQFF. The CDR3 DNA follows: TGTGCCACCCGCCGGGGGGCCCTAAATTACAATGAGCAGTTCTTC.

V usage is TRBV2 and J usage is TRBJ1-2; 9 nucleotides align to TRBD1. CDR1 and CDR2 (germline): SNHLY, FYNNEI. V trimming: 8 bases; J trimming: 4 bases; junction bases outside the gene matches: 2. The CDR3 covers 12 residues. The CDR3 protein is CASWDRVYGYTF. In DNA form, the CDR3 reads TGTGCCAGCTGGGACAGGGTCTATGGCTACACCTTC.

The chain is built from TRBV28 and TRBJ2-5; 12 bases are a match to TRBD2. Germline V gives CDR1 MDHEN, CDR2 SYDVKM. This CDR3 is 15 amino acids long. Losses at the gene ends were 10 bases for V and 4 bases for J; bases not matched to a gene: 10. This CDR3 is CATRTSGVRSETQYF. In DNA form, the CDR3 reads TGTGCCACCCGGACTAGCGGGGTTCGTTCAGAGACCCAGTACTTC.

This clone showed up just a few times. V gene TRBV30 combines with J gene TRBJ1-1; D uncertain. With 3 bases removed from V and 0 bases from J, the gap between germline ends came to 14 bases. The CDR3 is made up of 15 amino acids. Per the germline V gene, CDR1 is GTSNPN and CDR2 is SVGIG (reference sequence). This CDR3 reads CAWRLGPLMNTEAFF. In DNA form, the CDR3 reads TGTGCCTGGAGGCTAGGACCATTAATGAACACTGAAGCTTTCTTT. Using reference TRBV30 and TRBJ1-1 for the parts outside the CDR3, the full variable domain is SQTIHQWPATLVQPVGSPLSLECTVEGTSNPNLYWYRQAAGRGLQLLFYSVGIGQISSEVPQNLSASRPQDRQFILSSKKLLLSDSGFYLCAWRLGPLMNTEAFFGQGTRLTVV.

V is TRBV4-2 and J is TRBJ2-5; TRBD1 is a possible D gene (5 bases). CDR1 LGHNA and CDR2 YNFKEQ come from the germline V gene. The CDR3 length is 14 residues. The germline V and J ends were trimmed by 4 bases and 1 base, with 10 bases remaining between them. The CDR3 loop reads CASSRDSGQETQYF. The CDR3 bases are TGTGCCAGCAGCCGAGACAGTGGCCAAGAGACCCAGTACTTC.

This chain connects TRBV6-5 to TRBJ1-5; possibly TRBD1 for D (5 bases). The germline V gene has CDR1 MNHEY and CDR2 SVGAGI. V was trimmed by 2 bases and J by 7 bases, leaving 12 bases between them. The CDR3 covers 14 residues. The CDR3 reads CASSYLAGRQPQHF. The CDR3 DNA is TGTGCCAGCAGTTACCTCGCAGGGAGGCAGCCCCAGCATTTT.

The chain combines TRBV7-8 with TRBJ1-5, with a possible D match to TRBD1 (5 bases). V lost 0 bases to trimming and J lost 7 bases, with 10 bases between them. Per germline, CDR1 SGHVS and CDR2 FQNEAQ. This CDR3 contains 14 residues. The CDR3 bases are TGTGCCAGCAGCTTAGCGAAGGGGCTGCAGCCCCAGCATTTT. Its protein is CASSLAKGLQPQHF.

The chain uses TRBV18 and TRBJ2-3; no reliable D call. This CDR3 is 13 amino acids long. The germline gives CDR1 KGHSH, CDR2 LQKENI. V lost 0 bases, J lost 4 bases, and 5 bases lay in between. The CDR3 reads CASSPPVADTQYF. The DNA for the CDR3 is TGTGCCAGCTCACCACCGGTCGCAGATACGCAGTATTTT.

In this sample, this clone turned up a few times. The chain couples TRBV7-2 to TRBJ2-3; D is possibly TRBD2 (6 bases). This CDR3 spans 15 amino acids. Trimming pared 5 bases from V and 1 base from J, leaving 13 bases between. Germline lookup yields CDR1 SGHTA and CDR2 FQGNSA. The CDR3 sequence is CASSASGLGTDTQYF. CDR3 DNA: TGTGCCAGCAGCGCTTCGGGACTGGGCACAGATACGCAGTATTTT.